The 5 T cell receptor beta chains below all came from one sample that was sequenced in a study of shared clonotypes between healthy human individuals. Profiled with immunoSEQ multiplex PCR; TCRdb holds only in-frame clones, not every one. The table shows under 850,000 clones, with approximately 72% occurring only once. Material: memory CD4+ T cells sorted from blood. Indicated subset: CD45RA-negative fraction. These receptors all come from a woman in her 30s in good health.

CDR3 bases: TGCAGCGTCCCCAGGGGCCTCCCGGGGACTGAGCAGTTCTTC. It codes for CSVPRGLPGTEQFF. The V gene is TRBV29-1, the J gene TRBJ2-1, with a possible D match to TRBD1 (6 bases). CDR1 SQVTM and CDR2 ANQGSEA come from the germline V gene. This CDR3 region has 14 residues. V was shortened by 6 bases and J by 9 bases, with 21 bases between the two germline ends.

The chain recombines TRBV5-4 with TRBJ2-3, with TRBD2 identical over 14 bases. Germline CDR1 and CDR2: SGHNT and YYREEE (reference sequence). This CDR3 contains 18 residues. Germline trimming cut 0 bases from V and 2 bases from J; bases unmatched to any gene: 5. This CDR3 is CASSLAVTSGRATDTQYF. The CDR3 DNA follows: TGTGCCAGCAGCTTGGCCGTGACTAGCGGGAGGGCCACAGATACGCAGTATTTT.

This sequence joins TRBV7-6 and TRBJ1-1, with D hard to call. Trimming stripped 4 bases from V and 0 bases from J, with 9 bases between. Germline V gene sequence: CDR1 SGHVS, CDR2 FNYEAQ. CDR3 length: 14 residues. The CDR3 loop reads CASSSQVVNTEAFF. In nucleotides, the CDR3 is TGTGCCAGCAGCTCCCAGGTTGTGAACACTGAAGCTTTCTTT.

J is TRBJ1-4 and V is TRBV28; D is perhaps TRBD1 (5 bases). The germline CDR1 and CDR2 sequences are MDHEN and SYDVKM. Trimming shortened V by 4 bases and J by 8 bases, and 14 bases separated the two germline ends. The CDR3 extends over 14 amino acids. The CDR3: CASSSKGLKEKLFF. The CDR3 coding sequence is TGTGCCAGCAGTTCGAAGGGGTTAAAAGAAAAACTGTTTTTT.

This clone has a handful of counts. The chain joins TRBV30 to TRBJ2-3; D unresolved. Between the trimmed V and J ends, which lost 3 bases and 4 bases, there was a span of 8 bases. Germline V lookup: CDR1 GTSNPN, CDR2 SVGIG (reference sequence). The CDR3 spans 12 residues. CDR3: CAWRNAADTQYF. In DNA form, the CDR3 reads TGTGCCTGGAGAAACGCGGCAGATACGCAGTATTTT.